This T cell receptor (beta chain) was retrieved from a study of blood T cell repertoires in COVID-19. At the level of the study: COVID-19 samples collected from the United States, Italy and Spain covered acute and convalescent phases.

With V trimmed by 1 base and J by 0 bases, 3 bases remained unmatched. Per the germline V gene, CDR1 is SGHKS and CDR2 is YYEKEE (reference sequence). The CDR3 loop spans 15 amino acids. Original methodology: For nucleated cells, counts were estimated from reference gene primer amplification. Profiled with immunoSEQ multiplex PCR; TCRdb holds only in-frame clones, not every one. That table supplies the V and J calls and clone size; D and trimming were determined from the DNA. Among some 200,000 clones listed, roughly nine tenths were seen once. The V gene is TRBV5-5, the J gene TRBJ2-7, with TRBD1 identical over 8 bases. This clonotype was obtained from a woman aged 45-59 years with acute or convalescent COVID-19. Material: peripheral blood. The CDR3 bases are TGTGCCAGCAGCTTGTGGGACAGGAGCTCCTACGAGCAGTACTTC. It codes for CASSLWDRSSYEQYF.